The source of this T cell receptor (beta chain) is a study of Graves' ophthalmopathy and Graves' hyperthyroidism. As the template, RNA transcripts were used to amplify TCR beta CDR3 regions. HTBI primers primed a first-round RT-PCR, and a second-round multiplex PCR followed. Each CDR3 protein gets one entry after TCRdb re-called the multiplex PCR reads with MiXCR. This table has 650,000 to 900,000 distinct CDR3 sequences, roughly two fifths appearing once. This clonotype appeared many times. V was pared by 7 bases and J by 2 bases, with 9 bases between. Germline loops: CDR1 SNHLY, CDR2 FYNNEI. The CDR3 totals 13 residues.

The chain joins TRBV2 to TRBJ1-3; D is unclear. The specimen was peripheral blood. The clonotype comes from an adult man with Graves' ophthalmopathy. The CDR3 nucleotides are TGTGCCAGCAAGCGAGGTCCTGGAAACACCATATATTTT. It yields the protein CASKRGPGNTIYF.